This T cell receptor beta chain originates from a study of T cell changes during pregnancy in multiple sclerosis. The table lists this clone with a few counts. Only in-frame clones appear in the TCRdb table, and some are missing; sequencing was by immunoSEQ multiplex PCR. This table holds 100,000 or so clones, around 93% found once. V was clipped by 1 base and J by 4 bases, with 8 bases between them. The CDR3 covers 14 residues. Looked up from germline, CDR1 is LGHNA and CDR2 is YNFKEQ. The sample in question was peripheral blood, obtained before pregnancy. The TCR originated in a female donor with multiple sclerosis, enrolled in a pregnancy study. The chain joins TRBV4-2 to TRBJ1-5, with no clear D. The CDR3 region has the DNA TGTGCCAGCAGCCAAGGAAGAGGGAATCAGCCCCAGCATTTT. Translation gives CASSQGRGNQPQHF.